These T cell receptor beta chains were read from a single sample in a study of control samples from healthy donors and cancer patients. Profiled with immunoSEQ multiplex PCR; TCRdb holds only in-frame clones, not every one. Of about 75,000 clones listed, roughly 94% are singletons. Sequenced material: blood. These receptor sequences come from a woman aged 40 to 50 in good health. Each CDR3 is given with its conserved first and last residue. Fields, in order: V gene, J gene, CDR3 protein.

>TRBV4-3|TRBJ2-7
CASSQEFVVPGEQYF
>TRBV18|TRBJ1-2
CASSPTDSFRGYTF
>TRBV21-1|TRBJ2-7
CASSKVGPGRSSYEQYF
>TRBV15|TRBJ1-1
CATSRKAGTGARGTEAFF
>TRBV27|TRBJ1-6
CASSFGQNSPLHF
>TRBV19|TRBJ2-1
CASSIVGSNEQFF
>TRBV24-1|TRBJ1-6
CATRAGYNSPLHF
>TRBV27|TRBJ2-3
CASRTGTGKDTQYF
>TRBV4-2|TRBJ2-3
CASSQALAGSGGTDTQYF
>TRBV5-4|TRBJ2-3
CASSLGGTSGEDTQYF
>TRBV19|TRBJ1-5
CASSIKRGQPQHF
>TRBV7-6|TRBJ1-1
CASSLKGGTEAFF
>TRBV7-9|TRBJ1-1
CASSPWALSQAPNTEAFF
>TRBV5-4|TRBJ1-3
CASSGGPSSGNTIYF
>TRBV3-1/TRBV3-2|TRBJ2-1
CASSQDLTSGNEQFF
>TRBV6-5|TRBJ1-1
CASSLGLEATKAFF
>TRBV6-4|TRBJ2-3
CASSDGGTSTDTQYF
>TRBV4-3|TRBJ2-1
CASSVMSTGGEQFF
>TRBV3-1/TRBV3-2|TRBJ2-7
CASSRGLVGEQYF
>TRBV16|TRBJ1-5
CASSETGVQPQHF
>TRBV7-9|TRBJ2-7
CASSSGTGTLGYEQYF
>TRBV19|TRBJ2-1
CATRVGGHYSYNEQFF
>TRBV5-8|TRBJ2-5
CASSLDQGLGWETQYF
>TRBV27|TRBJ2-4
CASRGAGVKNIQYF
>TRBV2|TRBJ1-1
CASTGDRNTEAFF
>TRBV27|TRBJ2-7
CASSFSVSYEQYF
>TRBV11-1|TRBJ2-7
CASSSTGSEQYF
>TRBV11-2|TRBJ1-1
CASSLDAAFF
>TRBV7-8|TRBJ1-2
CASSLYMAHANYGYTF
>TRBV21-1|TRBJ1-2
CASRVPDRTAIYGYTF
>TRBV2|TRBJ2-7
CASSGGGNEQYF
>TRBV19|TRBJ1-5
CASSLLQGGNQPQHF
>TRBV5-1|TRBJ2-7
CASRTGTGDVEQYF
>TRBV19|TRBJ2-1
CASSGGDRGGGEQFF
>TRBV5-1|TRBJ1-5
CASSLQGASNQPQHF
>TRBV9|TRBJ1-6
CASSVTPYNSPLHF
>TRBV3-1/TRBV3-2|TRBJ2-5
CASSLAGGGETQYF
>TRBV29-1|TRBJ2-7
CSVSVTSGGSAEQYF
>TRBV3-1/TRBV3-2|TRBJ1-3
CASSLGGAGNTIYF
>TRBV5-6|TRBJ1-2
CASSEGTGGSTF
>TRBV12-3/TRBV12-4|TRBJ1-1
CASSLGGAKAFF
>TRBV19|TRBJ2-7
CASRGTSGTYEQYF
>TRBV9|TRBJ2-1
CASSVSSGSFNEQFF
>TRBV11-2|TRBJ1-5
CASSSNDGGTYSNQPQHF
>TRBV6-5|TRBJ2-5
CASNDLQGPLSDF
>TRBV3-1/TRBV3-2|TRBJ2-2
CASSQDPGIVGELFF
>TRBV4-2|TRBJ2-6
CASSQATSGRDSGANVLTF
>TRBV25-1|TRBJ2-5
CASSVRDGETQYF
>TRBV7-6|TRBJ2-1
CASSSQGFTRDEQFF
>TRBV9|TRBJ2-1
CASSVASYNEQFF
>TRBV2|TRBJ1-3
CASSAVGTGNTIYF
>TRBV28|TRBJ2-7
CASRDLQGAQYEQYF